This section outlines one TCR beta chain sequence together with its context. This clonotype was counted between two and nine times. Its cognate antigen has yet to be identified. No much larger clone is present one base from it, and per-base qualities are unavailable. The data derive from a study of identical twins (dated by TCRdb to 2016 to 2017). Regarding the complete study: To test whether fetal clonotypes persist, the study used deep sequencing on TCR alpha and beta repertoires from monozygotic twins, unrelated adults of various ages, and cord blood. To rule out contamination, the twin experiments were replicated at different times with different library preparation protocols.

Overall study outcomes, separate from this receptor: Because the same donors could not be followed over many years, the conclusions relied on cross-sectional statistical analysis. Compared with coincidental sharing between unrelated individuals, out-of-frame TCR alpha sequences shared between twins had an excess of sequences with low generation probability. Zero-insertion analyses could be partly confounded by invariant T cells such as MAIT and iNKT, though diverse VJ usage argued against such confounding for most clonotypes. Fewer insertions were carried by abundant cord blood beta clonotypes, a similar but weaker trend appeared in young adult naive repertoires, and no such trend appeared in memory repertoires. Recombination models systematically underestimated out-of-frame TCR alpha sharing in monozygotic twins but agreed with sharing between unrelated individuals. The excess sharing between twins in beta out-of-frame sequences was weaker because fewer shared sequences reduced the signal-to-noise ratio.

From its cysteine to its phenylalanine, the CDR3 spans 14 amino acids. Only CDR3 DNA is held: 42 bases, read in frame from base 1. The receptor library was made with 5' RACE. Data came from an Illumina HiSeq 2000. A universal primer binding site was added through template switching, and the final cDNA carried a unique molecular identifier so that TCR cDNA molecules could be counted accurately. Specific primers in the conserved constant-segment region were used to synthesize first-strand cDNA for TCR alpha and beta chains. To control for contamination, every cDNA library was double barcoded, receiving both a SMART-Mk sample barcode and Illumina barcodes. TruSeq adapter sequences along with Illumina sample barcodes were introduced in two successive PCR steps. TCR alpha and beta cDNA libraries were sequenced on the Illumina HiSeq platform with custom primers. Regarding the original processing steps: Unique molecular identifiers were extracted from raw reads with MiGEC, and CDR3 positions were determined with MiXCR. Recombination models were inferred per individual with the repgenHMM and IGoR tools using an EM algorithm. The analysis of shared clonotypes was done with the tcR package in R, with sharing normalized by the product of cloneset sizes. To study raw recombination free of thymic and clonal selection effects, out-of-frame nonproductive sequences were analyzed. In TCRdb, the public reads were trimmed at Q25 with fastp and aligned with MiXCR, with productive beta chains retained. All rows with the same CDR3 protein become a single entry with the most common DNA and genes. TCRdb, not the authors, supplied the V and J calls. This sample comprises 1.5 million to 2 million distinct CDR3 sequences, around 29% of them detected only once. About 0.27% of the sample belongs to the ten largest clones.

All donors were healthy Caucasians. The specimen was cord blood. The TCR comes from a newborn girl in good health. The sequence links TRBV21-1 to TRBJ2-7; the D call of TRBD1 is as the table states it, not checked on the DNA. TRBV21-1 is a pseudogene locus. The sequenced DNA: TGTGCCAGCAGCAACACAGGCCTTACCTACGAGCAGTACTTC. Its translation reads: CASSNTGLTYEQYF.